This TCR beta chain was recovered during a study of neoadjuvant anti-PD-1 for oral cavity cancer. Study-level background: Around day 43, patients without progression received a fourth nivolumab dose before surgery.

The V end was cut by 1 base, the J end by 0 bases, with 8 bases between. CDR3 length: 15 residues. Germline V gene lookup returns CDR1 SGHRS and CDR2 YFSETQ. To note about this clone: Its antigen is as yet unknown.

This table comes from immunoSEQ multiplex PCR, and its TCRdb copy is limited to in-frame clones, with some not included. The repertoire consists of about 72,000 clones, with 65% to 85% occurring once and the leading ten covering roughly 3.4%. General observations from the study: Each response group had just three patients in TCR analyses.

The source of this sequence is a person between 40 and 85 years old with oral cavity squamous cell carcinoma. V and J are TRBV5-1 and TRBJ2-1, with a weak D call TRBD1 (6 bases). Material: PBMCs, obtained before nivolumab (anti-PD-1) treatment. The CDR3 region has the DNA TGCGCCAGCAGCTTGAGGACAGCCTCCTACAATGAGCAGTTCTTC. Protein sequence: CASSLRTASYNEQFF.